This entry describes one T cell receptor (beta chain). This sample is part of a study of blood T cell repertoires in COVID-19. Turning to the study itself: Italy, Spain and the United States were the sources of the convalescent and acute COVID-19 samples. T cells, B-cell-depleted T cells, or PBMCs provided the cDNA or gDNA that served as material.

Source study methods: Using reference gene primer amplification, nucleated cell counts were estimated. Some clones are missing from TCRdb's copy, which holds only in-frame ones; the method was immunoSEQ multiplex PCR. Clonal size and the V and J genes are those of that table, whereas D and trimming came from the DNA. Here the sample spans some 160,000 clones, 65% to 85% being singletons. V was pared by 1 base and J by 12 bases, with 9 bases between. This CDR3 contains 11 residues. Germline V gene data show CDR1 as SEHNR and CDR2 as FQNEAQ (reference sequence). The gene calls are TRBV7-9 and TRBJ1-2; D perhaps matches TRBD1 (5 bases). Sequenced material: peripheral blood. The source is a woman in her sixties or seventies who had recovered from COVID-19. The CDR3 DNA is TGTGCCAGCAGCTTAGGGGGCAGGGACACCTTC. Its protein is CASSLGGRDTF.